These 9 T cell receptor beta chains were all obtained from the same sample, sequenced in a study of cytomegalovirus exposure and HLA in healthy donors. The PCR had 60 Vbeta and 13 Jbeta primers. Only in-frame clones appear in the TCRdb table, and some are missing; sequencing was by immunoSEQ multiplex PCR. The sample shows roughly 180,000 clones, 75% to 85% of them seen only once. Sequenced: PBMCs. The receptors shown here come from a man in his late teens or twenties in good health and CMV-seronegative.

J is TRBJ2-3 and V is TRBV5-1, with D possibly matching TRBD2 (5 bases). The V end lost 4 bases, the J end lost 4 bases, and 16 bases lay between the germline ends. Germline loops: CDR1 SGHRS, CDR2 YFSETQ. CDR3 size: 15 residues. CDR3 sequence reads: CASSPGVGGADTQYF. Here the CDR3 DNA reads TGCGCCAGCAGCCCCGGGGTCGGTGGGGCAGATACGCAGTATTTT.

The CDR3 DNA reads TGTGCCAGCAGTGGAACTCCGACAGGGGGCACTGAAGCTTTCTTT. Its translation is CASSGTPTGGTEAFF. The genes are TRBV25-1 and TRBJ1-1; TRBD1 matches 9 bases. J gave up 4 bases and V 4 bases, and 7 bases lay outside the gene matches. This CDR3 comprises 15 residues. Germline V gene lookup returns CDR1 MGHDK and CDR2 SYGVNS. The full variable domain, rest sourced from reference TRBV25-1 and TRBJ1-1, is EADIYQTPRYLVIGTGKKITLECSQTMGHDKMYWYQQDPGMELHLIHYSYGVNSTEKGDLSSESTVSRIRTEHFPLTLESARPSHTSQYLCASSGTPTGGTEAFFGQGTRLTVV.

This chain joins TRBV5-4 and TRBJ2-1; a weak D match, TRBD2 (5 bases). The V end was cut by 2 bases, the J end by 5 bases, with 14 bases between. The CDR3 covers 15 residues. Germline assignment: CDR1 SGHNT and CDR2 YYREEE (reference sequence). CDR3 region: CASSLGLARNNEQFF. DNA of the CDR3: TGTGCCAGCAGCTTAGGTCTAGCCCGCAACAATGAGCAGTTCTTC.

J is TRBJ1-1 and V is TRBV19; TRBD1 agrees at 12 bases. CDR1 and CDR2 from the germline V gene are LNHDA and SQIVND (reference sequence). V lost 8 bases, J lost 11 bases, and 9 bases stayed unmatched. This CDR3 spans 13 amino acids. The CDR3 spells CASGGTGGWDAFF. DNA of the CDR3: TGTGCCAGTGGCGGGACAGGGGGCTGGGATGCTTTCTTT.

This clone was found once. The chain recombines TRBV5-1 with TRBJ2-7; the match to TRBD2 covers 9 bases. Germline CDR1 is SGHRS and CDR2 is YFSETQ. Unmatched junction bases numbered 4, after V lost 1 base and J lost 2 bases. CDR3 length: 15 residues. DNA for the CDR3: TGCGCCAGCAGCTTGACTAGCGGGCGTACCTACGAGCAGTACTTC. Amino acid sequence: CASSLTSGRTYEQYF.

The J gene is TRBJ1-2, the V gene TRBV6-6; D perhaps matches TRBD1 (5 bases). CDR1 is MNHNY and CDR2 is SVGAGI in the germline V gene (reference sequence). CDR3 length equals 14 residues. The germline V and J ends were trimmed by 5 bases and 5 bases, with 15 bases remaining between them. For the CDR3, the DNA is TGTGCCAGCAGTACCCTCGGGACTGATTATGGCTACACCTTC. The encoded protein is CASSTLGTDYGYTF.

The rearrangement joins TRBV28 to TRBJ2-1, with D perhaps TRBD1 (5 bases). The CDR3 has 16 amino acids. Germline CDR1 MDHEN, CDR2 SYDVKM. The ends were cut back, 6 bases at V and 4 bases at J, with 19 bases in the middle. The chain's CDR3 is CASSRARGSGYNEQFF. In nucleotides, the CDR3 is TGTGCCAGCAGCAGAGCTAGGGGTTCCGGTTACAATGAGCAGTTCTTC.

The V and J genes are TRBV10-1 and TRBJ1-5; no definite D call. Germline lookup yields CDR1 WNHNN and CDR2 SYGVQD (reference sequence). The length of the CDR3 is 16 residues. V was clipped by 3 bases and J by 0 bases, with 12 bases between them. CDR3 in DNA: TGCGCCAGCAGTGACAGCGACTCATATAGCAATCAGCCCCAGCATTTT. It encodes CASSDSDSYSNQPQHF.

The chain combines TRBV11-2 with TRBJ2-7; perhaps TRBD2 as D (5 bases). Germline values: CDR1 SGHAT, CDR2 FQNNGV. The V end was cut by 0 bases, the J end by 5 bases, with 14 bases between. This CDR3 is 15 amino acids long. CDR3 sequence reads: CASSLEVSGLNEQYF. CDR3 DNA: TGTGCCAGCAGCTTAGAGGTATCGGGGTTGAACGAGCAGTACTTC.